The 28 T cell receptor beta chains below were found in one sample sequenced in a study of cytomegalovirus exposure and HLA in healthy donors. The protocol was immunoSEQ multiplex PCR, while the TCRdb copy is restricted to in-frame clones and leaves out a portion. The table has tens of thousands of clones, roughly 93% seen once. Specimen: PBMCs. These receptors originate from a man aged 30 to 39 in good health and CMV-seronegative.

This rearrangement joins TRBV5-1 to TRBJ2-7; D not certain. The germline gives CDR1 SGHRS, CDR2 YFSETQ. This CDR3 comprises 12 residues. V dropped 0 bases and J dropped 6 bases, with 7 bases sitting between them. This CDR3 reads CASSLVGTEQYF. CDR3 nucleotide sequence: TGCGCCAGCAGCTTGGTTGGCACCGAGCAGTACTTC.

The V call is TRBV18, the J call TRBJ2-7; 7 bases match TRBD1. V was clipped by 3 bases and J by 0 bases; unmatched bases: 2. CDR3 length: 14 residues. Germline values: CDR1 KGHSH, CDR2 LQKENI. The CDR3, as DNA: TGTGCCAGCTCACCGGACAGGTCCTCCTACGAGCAGTACTTC. This translates into CASSPDRSSYEQYF.

The rearrangement links TRBV27 to TRBJ2-7; D is perhaps TRBD1 (5 bases). CDR1 and CDR2 (germline): MNHEY, SMNVEV (reference sequence). Trimming pared 6 bases from V and 3 bases from J, leaving 24 bases between. The CDR3 totals 17 residues. CDR3: CASRSEIIGHHYYEQYF. As DNA, the CDR3 is TGTGCCAGCAGAAGTGAGATAATCGGACACCACTACTACGAGCAGTACTTC.

This sequence joins TRBV30 and TRBJ2-2, with D tentatively TRBD1 (6 bases). Germline V gene data show CDR1 as GTSNPN and CDR2 as SVGIG (reference sequence). There are 14 residues in the CDR3. V lost 4 bases and J lost 4, with 13 bases in between. The CDR3 DNA reads TGTGCCTGGAAGGGGGTTTATGGCACCGGGGAGCTGTTTTTT. This gives the protein CAWKGVYGTGELFF. The full variable domain, in which reference TRBV30 and TRBJ2-2 provide the parts outside the CDR3, is SQTIHQWPATLVQPVGSPLSLECTVEGTSNPNLYWYRQAAGRGLQLLFYSVGIGQISSEVPQNLSASRPQDRQFILSSKKLLLSDSGFYLCAWKGVYGTGELFFGEGSRLTVL.

V gene TRBV19 combines with J gene TRBJ2-5; 7 nucleotides agree with TRBD1. The CDR3 has 15 residues. V was pared by 3 bases and J by 1 base, with 5 bases of the junction left unmatched. Germline values: CDR1 LNHDA, CDR2 SQIVND (reference sequence). The CDR3 bases are TGTGCCAGTAGTATGAACAGGGGCGGCCAAGAGACCCAGTACTTC. This sequence encodes CASSMNRGGQETQYF.

The rearrangement joins TRBV27 to TRBJ2-2, with 8 bases identical to TRBD2. The CDR3 is 14 residues long. V gave up 2 bases and J gave up 5 bases; unmatched junction bases: 1. Germline loops: CDR1 MNHEY, CDR2 SMNVEV (reference sequence). The CDR3 DNA reads TGTGCCAGCAGTTTAGCGGGAGGAACCGGGGAGCTGTTTTTT. It yields the protein CASSLAGGTGELFF.

The chain's CDR3 is CASSETLDSKAEAFF. The CDR3 DNA is TGTGCCAGCAGTGAAACCCTCGACAGCAAGGCTGAAGCTTTCTTT. The chain employs TRBV6-1 and TRBJ1-1, with D perhaps TRBD1 (5 bases). The CDR3 totals 15 residues. Germline V gene data show CDR1 as MNHNS and CDR2 as SASEGT. The germline V and J ends were trimmed by 2 bases and 6 bases, with 16 bases remaining between them.

The V gene is TRBV11-3, the J gene TRBJ1-1; TRBD1 is a possible D gene (5 bases). Trimming took 8 bases from V and 4 from J, leaving 20 bases between them. CDR3 length: 15 amino acids. Germline CDR1 reads SGHNT; CDR2 reads YENEEA. CDR3 DNA sequence: TGTGCCAGCTCGATTAGGGGCACAGGTGGCACTGAAGCTTTCTTT. This sequence encodes CASSIRGTGGTEAFF.

V and J are TRBV28 and TRBJ2-7, with 7 bases matching TRBD1. The CDR3 extends over 15 amino acids. V trimming: 2 bases; J trimming: 3 bases; junction bases outside the gene matches: 7. CDR1 and CDR2 from the germline V gene are MDHEN and SYDVKM. The CDR3 protein is CASSLVWTGDYEQYF. The DNA for the CDR3 is TGTGCCAGCAGTTTAGTCTGGACAGGAGACTACGAGCAGTACTTC.

The CDR3 protein is CASSLLSYGYTF. Written as DNA, the CDR3 is TGTGCCAGCAGCCTCCTCTCCTATGGCTACACCTTC. This sequence joins TRBV28 and TRBJ1-2, with D uncertain. Trimming stripped 6 bases from V and 4 bases from J, with 9 bases between. This CDR3 region has 12 residues. In germline, CDR1 is MDHEN, CDR2 SYDVKM.

The chain couples TRBV27 to TRBJ2-7, with 7 bases identical to TRBD1. V was pared by 10 bases and J by 3 bases, with 6 bases of the junction left unmatched. CDR1 and CDR2 (germline): MNHEY, SMNVEV (reference sequence). The CDR3 is 12 residues long. CDR3: CAILGQVYEQYF. The DNA for the CDR3 is TGTGCCATCCTTGGACAGGTCTACGAGCAGTACTTC.

This chain joins TRBV9 and TRBJ2-2, with D maybe TRBD2 (6 bases). The CDR3 loop spans 15 amino acids. Germline CDR1 SGDLS, CDR2 YYNGEE. V gave up 4 bases and J gave up 1 base, with 11 bases separating them. CDR3 in DNA: TGTGCCAGCAGCCTCTTCGGGGGGAACACCGGGGAGCTGTTTTTT. Encoded protein: CASSLFGGNTGELFF.

There are a few counts of this clone. The chain uses TRBV15 and TRBJ2-7, with 7 bases aligning to TRBD2. Trimming removed 7 bases from V and 3 bases from J; junction bases left unmatched: 9. This CDR3 has 14 residues. The germline gives CDR1 LNHNV, CDR2 YYDKDF (reference sequence). CDR3 in DNA: TGTGCCACCAAAGGGGAGCGGGACCTCTACGAGCAGTACTTC. It translates to CATKGERDLYEQYF.

The rearrangement uses TRBV6-5 and TRBJ2-1; D possibly corresponds to TRBD1 (6 bases). The CDR3 runs 14 residues. Trimming removed 7 bases from V and 3 bases from J, with 13 bases in between. Per the germline V gene, CDR1 is MNHEY and CDR2 is SVGAGI. The CDR3 here is CASNPGHLYNEQFF. In DNA, the CDR3 is TGTGCCAGCAATCCGGGACACCTCTACAATGAGCAGTTCTTC.

V is TRBV6-5 and J is TRBJ1-5; D gene ambiguous. The V gene lost 0 bases and the J gene lost 6 bases, with 6 bases spanning the gap. This CDR3 spans 13 amino acids. Germline CDR1 is MNHEY and CDR2 is SVGAGI. The CDR3 spells CASSYSFRQPQHF. In nucleotides, the CDR3 is TGTGCCAGCAGTTACTCCTTTCGTCAGCCCCAGCATTTT.

This clone was seen only a few times. The chain joins TRBV19 to TRBJ1-5; 9 nucleotides line up with TRBD1. CDR1 and CDR2 from the germline V gene are LNHDA and SQIVND (reference sequence). This CDR3 is 14 amino acids long. V shed 5 bases and J 5 bases; nucleotides not matched to a gene: 4. CDR3 loop: CASSPGQGYQPQHF. CDR3 nucleotide sequence: TGTGCCAGTAGTCCGGGACAGGGCTATCAGCCCCAGCATTTT. The full variable domain, rest sourced from reference TRBV19 and TRBJ1-5, is DGGITQSPKYLFRKEGQNVTLSCEQNLNHDAMYWYRQDPGQGLRLIYYSQIVNDFQKGDIAEGYSVSREKKESFPLTVTSAQKNPTAFYLCASSPGQGYQPQHFGDGTRLSIL.

V usage is TRBV7-2 and J usage is TRBJ1-2; the match to TRBD1 covers 7 bases. J gave up 6 bases and V 6 bases, and 7 bases lay outside the gene matches. Looked up from germline, CDR1 is SGHTA and CDR2 is FQGNSA. The CDR3 sequence is 13 residues long. The CDR3, as DNA: TGTGCCAGCAGATTCTCCCAGGGGGATGGCTACACCTTC. Its translation: CASRFSQGDGYTF.

The chain joins TRBV7-9 to TRBJ1-4; 7 nucleotides match TRBD1. J gave up 2 bases and V 6 bases, and 6 bases lay outside the gene matches. This CDR3 is 15 amino acids long. Per the germline V gene, CDR1 is SEHNR and CDR2 is FQNEAQ (reference sequence). CDR3 in DNA: TGTGCCAGCAGAATAGAGACAGGGACTAATGAAAAACTGTTTTTT. Residues: CASRIETGTNEKLFF.

The J gene is TRBJ2-2, the V gene TRBV6-6; TRBD1 matches 9 bases. Germline CDR1 MNHNY, CDR2 SVGAGI (reference sequence). This CDR3 comprises 16 residues. V shed 2 bases, J shed 4 bases, and the junction held 5 bases outside the gene matches. CDR3 loop: CASSYGGTGITGELFF. In DNA, the CDR3 is TGTGCCAGCAGTTACGGCGGGACAGGGATCACCGGGGAGCTGTTTTTT.

V and J are TRBV28 and TRBJ1-6; D gene uncertain. V was shortened by 1 base and J by 0 bases, with 10 bases between the two germline ends. The germline V gene has CDR1 MDHEN and CDR2 SYDVKM. This CDR3 is built from 17 residues. The chain's CDR3 is CASSLFARSSYNSPLHF. In nucleotides, the CDR3 is TGTGCCAGCAGTTTATTTGCCCGTAGCTCCTATAATTCACCCCTCCACTTT.

The rearrangement uses TRBV19 and TRBJ1-5, with D perhaps matching TRBD1 (5 bases). Per the germline V gene, CDR1 is LNHDA and CDR2 is SQIVND (reference sequence). The CDR3 runs 14 residues. Trimming stripped 1 base from V and 4 bases from J, with 8 bases between. CDR3 in amino acids: CASSIGSGNQPQHF. As DNA, the CDR3 is TGTGCCAGTAGTATAGGTTCAGGGAATCAGCCCCAGCATTTT. The full variable domain, rest sourced from reference TRBV19 and TRBJ1-5, is DGGITQSPKYLFRKEGQNVTLSCEQNLNHDAMYWYRQDPGQGLRLIYYSQIVNDFQKGDIAEGYSVSREKKESFPLTVTSAQKNPTAFYLCASSIGSGNQPQHFGDGTRLSIL.

The chain joins TRBV27 to TRBJ2-1; 9 bases line up with TRBD2. The V segment lost 6 bases and the J segment 9 bases; nucleotides outside the gene matches: 27. Germline CDR1 and CDR2: MNHEY and SMNVEV (reference sequence). The CDR3 runs 20 residues. The CDR3 spells CASSTPGLAGNKGRSGEQFF. The DNA of the CDR3 is TGTGCCAGCAGCACCCCCGGCCTAGCGGGAAACAAAGGCCGGTCCGGTGAGCAGTTCTTC.

V gene TRBV12-5 combines with J gene TRBJ2-1; 7 bases are a match to TRBD1. The V gene end was trimmed by 0 bases and the J gene end by 2 bases; junction bases not matched to a gene: 10. Germline V gives CDR1 LGHNT, CDR2 FRNRAP. The CDR3 is made up of 18 amino acids. CDR3 sequence reads: CASGLVLGGSLPYNEQFF. CDR3 nucleotides: TGTGCTAGTGGTTTGGTATTAGGGGGCTCACTGCCCTACAATGAGCAGTTCTTC.

V is TRBV27 and J is TRBJ2-2; 7 positions agree with TRBD1. CDR1 and CDR2 from the germline V gene are MNHEY and SMNVEV (reference sequence). Trimming cost V 3 bases and J 1 base; bases outside gene matches: 2. The CDR3 extends over 15 amino acids. The CDR3 is CASSLTGLNTGELFF. CDR3 sequence (DNA): TGTGCCAGCAGTTTGACAGGGTTGAACACCGGGGAGCTGTTTTTT.

This chain joins TRBV19 and TRBJ1-1, with D unclear. This CDR3 region has 15 residues. CDR1 is LNHDA, CDR2 SQIVND, per germline (reference sequence). Trimming took off 6 bases at V and 5 bases at J, with 19 bases between the two ends. In DNA, the CDR3 is TGTGCCAGTAGCCCGACTCGTTCGGGGTTAACTGAAGCTTTCTTT. Its protein product is CASSPTRSGLTEAFF.

This chain joins TRBV10-3 and TRBJ2-7; possible D gene TRBD1, 5 bases. The CDR3 is made up of 13 amino acids. The germline V gene has CDR1 ENHRY and CDR2 SYGVKD. Trimming shortened V by 4 bases and J by 2 bases, and 9 bases separated the two germline ends. CDR3 sequence reads: CAISVGETYEQYF. CDR3 nucleotides: TGTGCCATCAGTGTAGGGGAAACCTACGAGCAGTACTTC.

The genes are TRBV4-2 and TRBJ1-1; D is possibly TRBD1 (5 bases). Germline V CDR1 and CDR2: LGHNA, YNFKEQ. Trimming removed 0 bases at V and 8 bases at J, with 13 bases between. The CDR3 contains 14 residues. This CDR3 reads CASSQDGGSGEAFF. The CDR3 DNA is TGTGCCAGCAGCCAAGACGGCGGTTCAGGGGAAGCTTTCTTT.

This chain connects TRBV6-5 to TRBJ2-7, with a tentative D call TRBD2 (5 bases). V gave up 2 bases and J gave up 3 bases, with 5 bases separating them. The CDR3 covers 12 residues. The germline V gene has CDR1 MNHEY and CDR2 SVGAGI. In nucleotides, the CDR3 is TGTGCCAGCAGTTACGAGGGCTACGAGCAGTACTTC. Its protein is CASSYEGYEQYF.